Below are 3 T cell receptor beta chains sequenced from a single sample in a study of blood T cell repertoires in COVID-19. The assay was immunoSEQ multiplex PCR, and TCRdb's table has in-frame clones only and misses some. The table includes fewer than 350,000 clones, approximately 86% detected once. Sequenced sample: peripheral blood. The receptors here all came from a man between 18 and 35 years old with active or convalescent COVID-19.

This clone was seen just once. CDR3 protein: CAIRGDSSNSPLHF. The CDR3 coding sequence is TGTGCCATCAGGGGTGACAGCTCTAATTCACCCCTCCACTTT. The chain is built from TRBV10-3 and TRBJ1-6; tentative D call: TRBD1 (5 bases). The CDR3 has 14 amino acids. Germline CDR1 is ENHRY and CDR2 is SYGVKD. Trimming shortened V by 6 bases and J by 6 bases, and 12 bases separated the two germline ends.

This clone showed up just a few times. This chain uses TRBV7-9 with TRBJ1-2; 9 nucleotides align to TRBD1. CDR1 SEHNR and CDR2 FQNEAQ come from the germline V gene (reference sequence). The CDR3 runs 14 residues. In DNA, the CDR3 is TGTGCGTTGGACAGGGGCCGTTCGAAGGATGGCTACACCTTC. Amino acids: CALDRGRSKDGYTF.

V usage is TRBV9 and J usage is TRBJ1-5; weak D call: TRBD1 (6 bases). The CDR3 is 15 amino acids. The V end lost 4 bases, the J end lost 7 bases, and 18 bases lay between the germline ends. Looked up from germline, CDR1 is SGDLS and CDR2 is YYNGEE. The CDR3 protein is CASSPRGGRGQPQHF. DNA of the CDR3: TGTGCCAGCAGCCCACGGGGGGGTAGGGGGCAGCCCCAGCATTTT.